This TCR beta chain derives from a study of quantifying T cell responses using KT2 cells (dated by TCRdb to between 2016 and 2019). Notes on the research overall: RNA was DNase-treated and reverse transcribed with TCR alpha and beta constant-region primers, mostly using SuperScript III. To avoid over-amplification, PCR2 was carried out as a SYBR Green qPCR and halted once a predetermined fluorescence threshold was reached. The efficiency of the T4 ligation step under optimum conditions was estimated to be greater than 8.5%. Here is what the overall study found, with its caveats: The study did not include a side-by-side comparison of this pipeline with other TCR sequencing techniques. A linear scaling of KT2 alpha and beta sequence counts with input KT2 cell number was observed over several orders of magnitude. KT2 sequences were still detected at the lowest spike-in tested, roughly one KT2 cell per 100,000 PBMC. Saturation was seen in the detection of KT2 sequences when very high numbers of KT2 cells were spiked in.

Of note for this clonotype: What antigen it recognizes has not been identified. Base qualities are not at hand, and no much larger clone is one base apart.

Known numbers of KT2, a T cell clone whose TCR had been sequenced previously, were spiked into unfractionated PBMC to test the sensitivity and accuracy of the pipeline. A range of KT2-to-PBMC ratios was set up by mixing KT2 cells into a fixed number of PBMC. Libraries were constructed by UMI-ligation and nested PCR. Using T4 RNA ligase 1, a single-stranded oligonucleotide bearing the Illumina SP2 sequence plus a UMI was ligated onto the 3' end of the cDNA. PCR1 was run for approximately 4 cycles (98 degrees C for 15 s, 69 degrees C for 30 s, 72 degrees C for 40 s), and an equimolar mix of RC1.1 and RC1.2, covering TRBC1 and TRBC2, was used as the beta primer. Starting at PCR2, the TCR alpha and beta chains were handled separately, and sample indices and Illumina adaptors were added. The UMI was composed of 12 random nucleotides, arranged as two hexamers separated by a spacer, and was positioned after an 8-base spacer. The libraries were sequenced on an Illumina MiSeq using v2 2x251 paired-end chemistry, usually with eleven to twelve samples in each run. To boost diversity, each sequencing library was supplemented with PhiX DNA at about 5-7%. In the authors' own workflow: Raw reads were converted to FASTQ with bcl2fastq and demultiplexed by dual indices using Demultiplexor. Decombinator assigned V and J genes by tag matching, allowing a single base-pair mismatch. Using UMIs, Collapsinator corrected both sequencing errors and the frequency errors that come from PCR heterogeneity. Decombinator identifiers were converted to nucleotide sequence by CDR3Translator, the sequences were translated to amino acids, and CDR3 was extracted using C- and N-terminal motifs. Each distinct KT2 TCR was counted as a cluster of KT2 sequences sharing one unique molecular identifier. TCRdb cleaned the public reads at Q25 with fastp, built clones with MiXCR and kept in-frame beta chains. Each record represents a unique CDR3 protein, reported with the most common genes and DNA among its rows. It is TCRdb's table, rather than the study itself, that gives the V and J calls and clone size. This sample holds roughly 51,000 distinct CDR3 sequences; over 9% were observed only once. The ten largest account for around 9.9% of the sample.

The sample consisted of PBMCs spiked with cells of the T cell clone KT2. This clonotype originated in a human donor.

The DNA sequence is given as TGTGCCAGCAGTGTAGTGGGAGCGGGCGCAGATACGCAGTATTTT. Translated, this gives CASSVVGAGADTQYF. The rearrangement joined TRBV2 to TRBJ2-3; the D gene is possibly TRBD2, with 6 bases matching. The V end loses 4 bases and the J end loses 4 bases, and a stretch of 15 bases separates them. Sequences SNHLY (CDR1) and FYNNEI (CDR2) are obtained from the germline V gene. The cysteine opens and the phenylalanine closes a CDR3 of 15 amino acids. The kept DNA is CDR3 alone, 45 bases in frame from the first base.